This TCR beta chain was sequenced during a study of CD8 T cells in Susac syndrome. Per germline, CDR1 MNHEY and CDR2 SMNVEV (reference sequence). Trimming removed 4 bases at V and 6 bases at J, with 19 bases between. CDR3 size: 15 residues. Reverse transcription used roughly 0.5 to 1 ug RNA and random hexamers. TCRdb processed the immunoSEQ multiplex PCR reads anew with MiXCR; each CDR3 protein has one entry. The sample shows under 200,000 distinct CDR3 sequences, around 95% of them seen only once. The gene calls are TRBV27 and TRBJ2-7; D uncertain. The source is a human donor with Susac syndrome. The sequencing sample was made of CD4+ T cells from PBMCs. This CDR3 reads CASSSNFLNRIEQYF. In DNA form, the CDR3 reads TGTGCCAGCAGTTCTAACTTTCTCAATAGGATCGAGCAGTACTTC.